This T cell receptor (beta chain) was recorded in a study of shared clonotypes between healthy human individuals. The study, taken as a whole, reports: The genetic and exposure-history diversity represented was limited by few donors.

Nashville, Tennessee was home to all donors, each a Caucasian adult. There are 15 residues in the CDR3. The germline V and J ends were trimmed by 4 bases and 2 bases, with 15 bases remaining between them. The germline CDR1 and CDR2 sequences are MDHEN and SYDVKM. Assay runs were performed at deep level. The protocol was immunoSEQ multiplex PCR, while the TCRdb copy is restricted to in-frame clones and leaves out a portion. The profile covers approximately 470,000 clones, with roughly 80% appearing a single time and more than 10% taken by the ten largest. Regarding this clone: Its antigen is as yet unknown.

What was sequenced was PBMCs. The chain employs TRBV28 and TRBJ2-7; TRBD2 is a possible D gene (7 bases). The sequence was obtained from a woman in her 40s in good health. Some clones in this sample may be carry-over from other donors' samples. The CDR3 is CASSSRVGGPYEQYF. For the CDR3, the DNA is TGTGCCAGCAGTTCCAGGGTGGGGGGGCCCTACGAGCAGTACTTC.